This TCR beta chain was recovered during a study of monozygotic twins with inflammatory bowel disease (dated by TCRdb to the late 2010s). Concerning the study at large: In total, roughly 28 monozygotic twin pairs made up the full study: 19 Danish pairs, all IBD-discordant, plus nine German pairs, of which four were IBD-concordant and five were IBD-discordant. Disease-associated traits were sought mainly through comparisons between IBD patients and their genetically identical healthy co-twins within discordant pairs. Each individual had, on average, about 151 000 unique TCRalpha sequences and 181 000 unique TCRbeta sequences available for analysis. Broader findings and caveats from the paper: Compared with healthy twins, IBD patients shared fewer clonotypes with other individuals, and the difference was most pronounced in patients with signs of disease activity. Different T cell subtypes could not be distinguished in the analysis. Measured by the inverse Simpson index, TCRbeta repertoire diversity was lower in IBD patients than in their healthy co-twins. Concordant and discordant twins showed no difference in repertoire similarity, possibly because of limited statistical power. Differing immunosuppressive treatments among patients may have added background noise and inter-individual variability to the repertoires. The results gave no support for a single strong signal or clonotype linked to IBD.

Library preparation was by 5' RACE. Each TCR library was prepared from 3,000 to 4,000 ng of total RNA. For each sample, cDNA was synthesized in eight separate reactions using SMARTScribe reverse transcriptase. During cDNA synthesis, template switching introduced unique molecular identifiers that contained a 6-nucleotide sample barcode. TCRalpha and TCRbeta cDNA was amplified by two nested PCRs of about 15 and 9 cycles, with bead purification after each PCR. Before amplification, cDNA was treated with uracil DNA-glycosylase and purified using the QIAquick PCR purification kit. In the second PCR, Illumina TruSeq-compatible adapters and sample-specific barcodes were added. Library quality and concentration were checked on TapeStation and Qubit, and libraries were pooled at around 5 ng each. Sequencing of pooled libraries was carried out on an Illumina HiSeq2500 single-index Rapid Run using 2 x 100 bp reads and custom sequencing primers. On the authors' methods: PCR and sequencing errors were corrected by UMI-based consensus assembly using MiGEC version 1.2.6. MiXCR version 2.1.1 handled V(D)J alignment, clonotype assembly and CDR3 extraction. Gene usage, clonotype sharing and MAIT/NKT TCR abundance were normalised by analysing the top 1000, 10 000 and 20 000 clonotypes per sample. After downsampling to 27 000 UMIs, diversity was calculated as the inverse Simpson index using the vegan R package. Paired Mann-Whitney U tests on discordant twin pairs were used, with Benjamini-Hochberg multiple-testing correction. The reads, reprocessed by TCRdb, yield one row per CDR3 protein sequence and no DNA. The authors' filters were not applied to this entry. The table for this sample lists approximately 330,000 distinct CDR3 sequences. The top ten clonotypes cover 2% to 2.5% of the sample.

From each donor, a roughly 2.7 ml peripheral blood sample was collected into PAXgene tubes and kept at -80 degrees C. Without any T cell sorting, total RNA was extracted from whole blood using the PAXgene blood miRNA kit on an automated QIAcube. Deep TCRalpha and TCRbeta repertoire profiling with unique molecular barcoding was performed on peripheral blood of monozygotic twin pairs concordant or discordant for inflammatory bowel disease. Smoking habits were recorded for all twin pairs, and each individual was classified as a current, former or never smoker. To note about this clonotype: What antigen it recognizes has not been identified.

CDR1 and CDR2 (DFQATT, SNEGSKA) derive from the germline V gene (reference sequence). Taken from cysteine to phenylalanine, the CDR3 has 11 residues. DNA is not recorded here. The source material was blood. Rearrangement joined TRBV20-1 to TRBJ2-7; TCRdb reports TRBD2, a call that lacks DNA to check it against. This sequence was found in a human donor with ulcerative colitis or Crohn's disease, or a healthy co-twin of an affected twin (not recorded which). CDR3 sequence: CSSWVGYEQYF.